Shown below are 29 T cell receptor beta chains from a single sample sequenced in a study of shared clonotypes between healthy human individuals. Naive-designated CD8 cells lacked CD45RO, were positively enriched for CCR7, and omitted terminally differentiated effector memory CD45RA+ cells. Here immunoSEQ multiplex PCR was the method, and the copy in TCRdb shows in-frame clones only, minus some. This table holds roughly 2,000,000 clones, roughly 95% found once. Sequenced: naive CD8+ T cells from PBMCs. Source of these receptors: a man aged 18 to 29 in good health. Some clones in this sample may be carry-over from other donors' samples.

The genes are TRBV29-1 and TRBJ2-1; possibly TRBD2 for D (6 bases). This CDR3 contains 14 residues. V was shortened by 4 bases and J by 0 bases, with 10 bases between the two germline ends. Germline lookup yields CDR1 SQVTM and CDR2 ANQGSEA. The CDR3: CSVVEDYSYNEQFF. The CDR3 region has the DNA TGCAGCGTTGTTGAGGACTACTCCTACAATGAGCAGTTCTTC.

Notes on this clone: At one end the junction does not follow the germline gene, possibly because of a read error. The chain couples TRBV2 to TRBJ2-1; D not certain. The CDR3 length is 14 residues. Germline CDR1 reads SNHLY; CDR2 reads FYNNEI. The CDR3 DNA reads TGTGCCAGCACGGCCGAGTACTCCTTCAATGAGCAGTTCTTC. It specifies CASTAEYSFNEQFF.

The rearrangement links TRBV28 to TRBJ2-5; maybe TRBD1 (6 bases). The CDR3 runs to 15 residues. V was cut by 3 bases and J by 5 bases, with 16 bases left in between. In germline, CDR1 is MDHEN, CDR2 SYDVKM. The CDR3 loop reads CASSFPGQGMETQYF. CDR3 nucleotide sequence: TGTGCCAGCAGTTTCCCGGGACAAGGAATGGAGACCCAGTACTTC.

CDR3 sequence: CASSSVPRGAKNIQYF. CDR3 DNA: TGTGCCAGCAGTTCAGTCCCCAGGGGGGCCAAAAACATTCAGTACTTC. The J gene is TRBJ2-4, the V gene TRBV28; 7 nucleotides line up with TRBD1. With 4 bases clipped from V and 1 base from J, the junction kept 7 bases outside the gene matches. The CDR3 has 16 residues. CDR1 is MDHEN and CDR2 is SYDVKM in the germline V gene. The variable domain in full, completed from reference TRBV28 and TRBJ2-4, reads DVKVTQSSRYLVKRTGEKVFLECVQDMDHENMFWYRQDPGLGLRLIYFSYDVKMKEKGDIPEGYSVSREKKERFSLILESASTNQTSMYLCASSSVPRGAKNIQYFGAGTRLSVL.

This clone was recorded once. The genes are TRBV27 and TRBJ2-3; 14 bases line up with TRBD2. The CDR3 covers 16 residues. Germline CDR1 MNHEY, CDR2 SMNVEV (reference sequence). V lost 7 bases and J lost 4; bases outside the gene matches: 7. CDR3 DNA: TGTGCCAGCACCCCCGGGACTAGCGGGAGCGCAGATACGCAGTATTTT. Protein sequence: CASTPGTSGSADTQYF.

This clone has just one count. The chain uses TRBV2 and TRBJ1-4; possibly TRBD1 for D (5 bases). Per the germline V gene, CDR1 is SNHLY and CDR2 is FYNNEI. Trimming removed 6 bases at V and 12 bases at J, with 23 bases between. The CDR3 covers 15 residues. The chain's CDR3 is CASRATRAAERELFF. For the CDR3, the DNA is TGTGCCAGCAGGGCCACCAGGGCAGCCGAACGGGAACTGTTTTTT.

The chain recombines TRBV27 with TRBJ2-7; maybe TRBD2 (5 bases). The V and J ends lost 0 bases and 6 bases respectively, with 12 bases between them. This CDR3 spans 14 amino acids. Germline V gives CDR1 MNHEY, CDR2 SMNVEV (reference sequence). The chain's CDR3 is CASSLSPTRGEQYF. CDR3 sequence (DNA): TGTGCCAGCAGTTTATCTCCCACCCGGGGCGAGCAGTACTTC.

This chain joins TRBV6-1 and TRBJ2-7; D unresolved. Trimming removed 8 bases at V and 2 bases at J, with 16 bases between. CDR1 and CDR2 from the germline V gene are MNHNS and SASEGT. This CDR3 has 14 residues. CDR3 amino acids: CASDLTTSAYEQYF. CDR3 sequence (DNA): TGTGCCAGCGATCTTACGACAAGCGCCTACGAGCAGTACTTC.

To note about this clone: Other DNA variants within this sample encode the same CDR3. The genes are TRBV6-1 and TRBJ1-3; no clear D. The germline gives CDR1 MNHNS, CDR2 SASEGT. The CDR3 sequence is 14 residues long. Trimming left V 2 bases short and J 0 bases short, with 5 bases between. The DNA of the CDR3 is TGTGCCAGCAGTGAACGTGGCTCTGGAAACACCATATATTTT. It specifies CASSERGSGNTIYF.

In its sample, this clone was seen once. The chain joins TRBV7-8 to TRBJ2-1; D is perhaps TRBD2 (6 bases). Germline lookup yields CDR1 SGHVS and CDR2 FQNEAQ. With 5 bases removed from V and 4 bases from J, the gap between germline ends came to 15 bases. The CDR3 has 15 residues. CDR3 DNA: TGTGCCAGCAGCAAGCTAGCGAAAACTTACAATGAGCAGTTCTTC. As protein: CASSKLAKTYNEQFF.

The chain couples TRBV4-1 to TRBJ1-2; 10 bases match TRBD1. CDR1 MGHRA and CDR2 YSYEKL come from the germline V gene. The trim removed 2 bases at V and 6 bases at J, leaving 9 bases unmatched. The CDR3 has 16 residues. The CDR3 DNA is TGCGCCAGCAGCCAACGACAGGGGGCTAATAGGGATGGCTACACCTTC. Translated: CASSQRQGANRDGYTF.

The rearrangement joins TRBV4-2 to TRBJ1-3; possibly TRBD1 for D (5 bases). Per germline, CDR1 LGHNA and CDR2 YNFKEQ. The CDR3 is made up of 13 amino acids. Trimming stripped 6 bases from V and 2 bases from J, with 8 bases between. The CDR3 region has the DNA TGTGCCAGCAGGTACAGGACTGGAAACACCATATATTTT. Its protein product is CASRYRTGNTIYF.

This chain links TRBV29-1 with TRBJ1-1, with D maybe TRBD1 (5 bases). Per germline, CDR1 SQVTM and CDR2 ANQGSEA. CDR3 length equals 14 residues. The V end lost 7 bases, the J end lost 0 bases, and 15 bases lay between the germline ends. The chain's CDR3 is CSGKGPGMNTEAFF. CDR3 DNA sequence: TGCAGCGGGAAGGGGCCCGGCATGAACACTGAAGCTTTCTTT.

This clone has just one count. The CDR3, as DNA: TGTGCCAGCAGCTCCCAACTCGGGGAGCTGTTTTTT. It is translated as CASSSQLGELFF. This chain links TRBV11-2 with TRBJ2-2; no reliable D call. V was shortened by 4 bases and J by 7 bases, with 7 bases between the two germline ends. There are 12 residues in the CDR3. In germline, CDR1 is SGHAT, CDR2 FQNNGV.

The gene calls are TRBV6-1 and TRBJ1-5; no firm D call. CDR3 length: 14 residues. Germline assignment: CDR1 MNHNS and CDR2 SASEGT. V shed 4 bases and J shed 0 bases, with 7 bases lying between them. The CDR3 sequence: CASSARYSNQPQHF. CDR3 DNA: TGTGCCAGCAGTGCTAGGTATAGCAATCAGCCCCAGCATTTT.

The V gene is TRBV6-6, the J gene TRBJ2-7; tentatively, D is TRBD1 (5 bases). The V gene's germline CDR1 is MNHNY and CDR2 SVGAGI (reference sequence). The ends were cut back, 0 bases at V and 2 bases at J, with 11 bases in the middle. This CDR3 has 15 residues. CDR3: CASSYSAGNPYEQYF. Here the CDR3 DNA reads TGTGCCAGCAGTTACTCGGCAGGGAACCCCTACGAGCAGTACTTC.

The sample holds one count of this clone. This chain uses TRBV9 with TRBJ2-3, with D possibly being TRBD1 (6 bases). The V and J ends lost 7 bases and 4 bases respectively, with 19 bases between them. The germline CDR1 and CDR2 sequences are SGDLS and YYNGEE. There are 15 residues in the CDR3. CDR3 sequence (DNA): TGTGCCAGCCGTGGGGGCGGCAGAAATTCAGATACGCAGTATTTT. Translated, it gives CASRGGGRNSDTQYF.

This chain joins TRBV25-1 and TRBJ1-1; TRBD1 matches 9 bases. J gave up 5 bases and V 1 base, and 5 bases lay outside the gene matches. Germline V gene data show CDR1 as MGHDK and CDR2 as SYGVNS. The CDR3 has 15 residues. CDR3 DNA sequence: TGTGCCAGCAGTGAATCGACAGGGGGTTGGACTGAAGCTTTCTTT. Amino acids: CASSESTGGWTEAFF.

CDR3 region: CASSVLAGVLGQYF. DNA for the CDR3: TGTGCCAGCAGTGTTCTAGCGGGTGTTTTGGGGCAGTACTTC. The chain has TRBV28 and TRBJ2-7, with TRBD2 matching 8 bases. V trimming: 5 bases; J trimming: 9 bases; junction bases outside the gene matches: 12. There are 14 residues in the CDR3. The germline CDR1 and CDR2 sequences are MDHEN and SYDVKM.

The V and J genes are TRBV6-5 and TRBJ1-2; the match to TRBD1 covers 8 bases. The CDR3 loop spans 14 amino acids. Germline V gene data show CDR1 as MNHEY and CDR2 as SVGAGI. V gave up 6 bases and J gave up 2 bases; unmatched junction bases: 5. In DNA form, the CDR3 reads TGTGCCAGCAGCAGGACAGGGCTGAACTATGGCTACACCTTC. It translates to CASSRTGLNYGYTF.

The chain joins TRBV11-2 to TRBJ2-7; unclear D gene. Germline assignment: CDR1 SGHAT and CDR2 FQNNGV. V dropped 4 bases and J dropped 7 bases, with 14 bases sitting between them. The CDR3 has 13 residues. The DNA of the CDR3 is TGTGCCAGCAGCTCGGTAGACATAAGGGAGCAGTACTTC. Encoded protein: CASSSVDIREQYF.

This clone showed up just once. V is TRBV5-1 and J is TRBJ2-5; D may be TRBD1 (5 bases). Trimming removed 3 bases at V and 2 bases at J, with 20 bases between. The germline gives CDR1 SGHRS, CDR2 YFSETQ. The CDR3 runs 17 residues. Here the CDR3 DNA reads TGCGCCAGCAGCTACGCCGTAGGGGATACTATTCAAGAGACCCAGTACTTC. This sequence encodes CASSYAVGDTIQETQYF.

This chain links TRBV28 with TRBJ2-3; 11 bases map to TRBD2. The CDR3 covers 15 residues. Germline loops: CDR1 MDHEN, CDR2 SYDVKM. With V trimmed by 6 bases and J by 10 bases, 12 bases remained unmatched. The CDR3 sequence is CASRQTSGASRPQYF. Written as DNA, the CDR3 is TGTGCCAGCAGGCAGACTAGCGGGGCTTCAAGGCCGCAGTATTTT.

The V and J genes are TRBV4-2 and TRBJ1-5; D gene uncertain. V shed 1 base and J shed 0 bases, with 10 bases lying between them. This CDR3 region has 16 residues. CDR1 and CDR2 (germline): LGHNA, YNFKEQ. CDR3 nucleotide sequence: TGTGCCAGCAGCCAAGGTTATCCCCGTAGCAATCAGCCCCAGCATTTT. Translation gives CASSQGYPRSNQPQHF.

The chain joins TRBV29-1 to TRBJ2-1; 8 bases agree with TRBD2. This CDR3 is 14 amino acids long. The V gene's germline CDR1 is SQVTM and CDR2 ANQGSEA. V was pared by 6 bases and J by 5 bases, with 9 bases of the junction left unmatched. The CDR3 loop reads CSVPASGLNNEQFF. The CDR3 DNA sequence: TGCAGCGTGCCAGCTAGCGGGCTGAACAATGAGCAGTTCTTC.

The J gene is TRBJ2-1, the V gene TRBV6-5; D not resolved. V lost 2 bases, J lost 6 bases, and 17 bases lay in between. Germline V CDR1 and CDR2: MNHEY, SVGAGI. This CDR3 comprises 16 residues. This CDR3 reads CASSYLFGPLSNEQFF. CDR3 nucleotide sequence: TGTGCCAGCAGTTACCTTTTTGGCCCTTTGAGCAATGAGCAGTTCTTC.

This clone appeared once. In DNA form, the CDR3 reads TGTGCCAGCAGCCAGGACAGACCTTCCTACGAGCAGTACTTC. Protein sequence: CASSQDRPSYEQYF. The chain employs TRBV13 and TRBJ2-7, with D maybe TRBD1 (6 bases). Germline V lookup: CDR1 PRHDT, CDR2 FYEKMQ (reference sequence). The ends were cut back, 5 bases at V and 1 base at J, with 12 bases in the middle. This CDR3 spans 14 amino acids.

This chain joins TRBV5-4 and TRBJ2-7; the D gene could be TRBD1 or TRBD2 (5 bases each). This CDR3 has 14 residues. Trimming left V 0 bases short and J 2 bases short, with 9 bases between. CDR1 and CDR2 from the germline V gene are SGHNT and YYREEE (reference sequence). The CDR3 nucleotides read TGTGCCAGCAGCTTGGGGGACGGCACCTACGAGCAGTACTTC. Encoded protein: CASSLGDGTYEQYF.

The gene calls are TRBV4-3 and TRBJ2-1; TRBD2 matches 9 bases. The V and J ends lost 1 base and 9 bases, in that order; junction bases with no gene match: 10. The length of the CDR3 is 16 residues. CDR1 and CDR2 from the germline V gene are LGHNA and YSLEER. CDR3 sequence reads: CASSQGLAGVIGEQFF. Here the CDR3 DNA reads TGCGCCAGCAGCCAAGGGTTAGCGGGAGTTATCGGTGAGCAGTTCTTC.